A selection of T cell receptor beta chains follows, all from one sample in a study of blood T cell repertoires in COVID-19. Assay: immunoSEQ multiplex PCR; the TCRdb copy retains only in-frame clones and omits some. Seen here are around 100,000 clones, 65% to 85% observed once, and the top ten hold 1.5% to 1.7%. The sample taken for sequencing was peripheral blood. Every receptor here comes from a man in his fifties or sixties with acute or convalescent COVID-19. The CDR3 runs from the conserved cysteine through the conserved F or W. A D gene is named only where the DNA matches it firmly. Only some rows state a clone size, as once, few, many or a class for expanded clones.

TRBD1	TRBJ2-4	TRBV11-2	once	CASSLVGGRQGANIQYF	TGTGCCAGCAGCTTAGTCGGTGGCCGACAGGGGGCAAACATTCAGTACTTC
NA	TRBJ2-2	TRBV29-1	NA	CSVESGQGKAGELFF	TGCAGCGTTGAATCTGGGCAGGGGAAGGCCGGGGAGCTGTTTTTT
TRBD1	TRBJ2-7	TRBV28	NA	CASSLTGPYEQYF	TGTGCCAGCAGTTTGACAGGGCCCTACGAGCAGTACTTC
TRBD1	TRBJ2-2	TRBV5-8	NA	CASSSRGRWTGELFF	TGTGCCAGCAGCTCCAGGGGGCGATGGACCGGGGAGCTGTTTTTT
TRBD1	TRBJ1-2	TRBV9	NA	CASSPGTGGSIYGYTF	TGTGCCAGCAGCCCGGGGACAGGGGGTTCGATCTATGGCTACACCTTC
NA	TRBJ2-7	TRBV2	NA	CASNRLGGKEQYF	TGTGCCAGCAACAGGCTGGGGGGAAAAGAGCAGTACTTC
TRBD2	TRBJ2-1	TRBV6-5	NA	CASKRGPTYNEQFF	TGTGCCAGCAAGCGGGGGCCGACCTACAATGAGCAGTTCTTC
TRBD1	TRBJ1-6	TRBV5-1	NA	CASSLGQGMSPLHF	TGCGCCAGCAGCTTAGGACAGGGTATGTCACCCCTCCACTTT
TRBD1	TRBJ1-2	TRBV4-1	NA	CASSQTGQGGNYGYTF	TGCGCCAGCAGCCAAACCGGACAGGGAGGCAACTATGGCTACACCTTC
TRBD1	TRBJ2-3	TRBV24-1	NA	CATSDPGDRVPDTQYF	TGTGCCACCAGTGATCCGGGGGACAGGGTGCCAGATACGCAGTATTTT
NA	TRBJ1-5	TRBV19	NA	CASSRTVFFNQPQHF	TGTGCCAGTAGTCGGACAGTTTTCTTTAATCAGCCCCAGCATTTT
NA	TRBJ1-1	TRBV3-1/TRBV3-2	once	CASSPSRDTRKEAFF	TGTGCCAGCAGCCCCTCCCGGGACACCAGGAAGGAAGCTTTCTTT
NA	TRBJ1-5	TRBV18	few	CASSPNGGSNQPQHF	TGTGCCAGCTCACCGAACGGGGGGAGCAATCAGCCCCAGCATTTT
TRBD2	TRBJ2-1	TRBV9	NA	CASSGAGGPHEQFF	TGTGCCAGCAGCGGAGCGGGGGGGCCCCATGAGCAGTTCTTC
NA	TRBJ1-2	TRBV25-1	NA	CASSEGGGQPYGYTF	TGTGCCAGCAGTGAAGGAGGCGGGCAGCCCTATGGCTACACCTTC
TRBD2	TRBJ2-2	TRBV7-3	few	CATHPSGGPGELFF	TGTGCCACCCACCCTAGCGGGGGGCCCGGGGAGCTGTTTTTT
TRBD2	TRBJ2-5	TRBV3-1/TRBV3-2	NA	CAPGLTSCETQYF	TGTGCCCCTGGGTTGACTAGCTGTGAGACCCAGTACTTC
TRBD2	TRBJ2-1	TRBV7-9	NA	CASSSLKRLARANEQFF	TGTGCCAGCAGCTCCCTTAAGAGACTAGCGAGGGCAAATGAGCAGTTCTTC
TRBD2	TRBJ2-2	TRBV19	NA	CASYSGGTGELFF	TGTGCCAGTTATAGCGGGGGCACCGGGGAGCTGTTTTTT
NA	TRBJ2-2	TRBV27	few	CASSLSPGTGELFF	TGTGCCAGCAGTTTATCCCCGGGGACCGGGGAGCTGTTTTTT
TRBD1	TRBJ2-1	TRBV3-1/TRBV3-2	NA	CASSRTGPNEQFF	TGTGCCAGCAGCCGGACAGGACCCAATGAGCAGTTCTTC
NA	TRBJ2-7	TRBV5-5	NA	CASSLGGLNWYEQYF	TGTGCCAGCAGCTTGGGAGGGTTAAATTGGTACGAGCAGTACTTC
TRBD1	TRBJ2-3	TRBV13	NA	CASSTRQGASTDTQYF	TGTGCCAGCAGCACCCGACAGGGGGCTAGCACAGATACGCAGTATTTT
NA	TRBJ1-1	TRBV19	NA	CASSIRRGNTEAFF	TGTGCCAGTAGTATAAGGCGGGGGAACACTGAAGCTTTCTTT
NA	TRBJ1-1	TRBV7-2	NA	CASSLYSGNTEAFF	TGTGCCAGCAGCTTATATTCAGGGAACACTGAAGCTTTCTTT
TRBD1	TRBJ2-6	TRBV4-1	NA	CASSQGQGAFGANVLTF	TGCGCCAGCAGCCAAGGACAGGGGGCTTTCGGGGCCAACGTCCTGACTTTC
NA	TRBJ1-1	TRBV30	NA	CAWRLQNTEAFF	TGTGCCTGGAGGTTACAGAACACTGAAGCTTTCTTT
NA	TRBJ1-2	TRBV15	NA	CATSSGQLYGYTF	TGTGCCACCAGCAGTGGACAGTTATATGGCTACACCTTC
NA	TRBJ1-1	TRBV28	NA	CASTFGAGIHTEAFF	TGTGCCAGCACCTTTGGCGCGGGGATTCACACTGAAGCTTTCTTT
NA	TRBJ1-4	TRBV2	few	CASRTGSTNEKLFF	TGTGCCAGCAGGACAGGCTCAACTAATGAAAAACTGTTTTTT
NA	TRBJ1-2	TRBV2	once	CASRLAEDYGYTF	TGTGCCAGCAGGTTGGCGGAGGACTATGGCTACACCTTC
TRBD2	TRBJ2-3	TRBV5-4	NA	CASSLGSGLALDTQYF	TGTGCCAGCAGCTTGGGTTCTGGACTAGCTTTAGATACGCAGTATTTT
NA	TRBJ1-1	TRBV28	NA	CASSFPLRDRRFTEAFF	TGTGCCAGCAGTTTCCCCCTGAGGGATCGCAGATTCACTGAAGCTTTCTTT
TRBD1	TRBJ2-5	TRBV24-1	NA	CATPRPRTGRAETQYF	TGTGCCACCCCCCGACCAAGGACAGGACGGGCTGAGACCCAGTACTTC
NA	TRBJ2-7	TRBV28	NA	CASRPSLRQYEQYF	TGTGCCAGCAGGCCCAGTCTCCGACAATACGAGCAGTACTTC
NA	TRBJ1-3	TRBV18	NA	CASSPYVQGPGNTIYF	TGTGCCAGCTCCCCGTACGTCCAGGGCCCTGGAAACACCATATATTTT
NA	TRBJ1-2	TRBV2	NA	CASRRSGLEYGYTF	TGTGCCAGCAGGAGGTCGGGGTTAGAATATGGCTACACCTTC
NA	TRBJ1-3	TRBV18	few	CASSAGTGNTIYF	TGTGCCAGCTCCGCAGGGACAGGAAACACCATATATTTT
NA	TRBJ2-3	TRBV7-3	few	CASSLVGGDTDTQYF	TGTGCCAGCAGCCTAGTAGGGGGGGACACAGATACGCAGTATTTT
TRBD1	TRBJ1-1	TRBV19	NA	CASTPTGSNTEAFF	TGTGCCAGTACCCCGACAGGGTCGAACACTGAAGCTTTCTTT
TRBD1	TRBJ1-3	TRBV19	NA	CASRKTGTDTIYF	TGTGCCAGTAGGAAGACAGGGACCGACACCATATATTTT
NA	TRBJ1-2	TRBV10-3	NA	CAIGGGVGGYTF	TGTGCCATAGGGGGAGGGGTCGGTGGCTACACCTTC
TRBD1	TRBJ1-2	TRBV30	NA	CAWRSGTAFNYGYTF	TGTGCCTGGAGAAGTGGGACAGCATTTAACTATGGCTACACCTTC
TRBD1	TRBJ2-7	TRBV3-1/TRBV3-2	NA	CASSQGDRAYEQYF	TGTGCCAGCAGCCAAGGGGACAGGGCCTACGAGCAGTACTTC
NA	TRBJ1-6	TRBV9	NA	CASSLHDGGASNSPLHF	TGTGCCAGCAGCTTACATGACGGGGGGGCGAGTAATTCACCCCTCCACTTT
TRBD1	TRBJ2-2	TRBV5-1	NA	CASSLNRQGEAGELFF	TGCGCCAGCAGCTTGAATCGACAGGGAGAGGCCGGGGAGCTGTTTTTT
NA	TRBJ1-6	TRBV6-5	NA	CASSYDGVRQSPLHF	TGTGCCAGCAGTTACGACGGGGTCCGGCAATCACCCCTCCACTTT